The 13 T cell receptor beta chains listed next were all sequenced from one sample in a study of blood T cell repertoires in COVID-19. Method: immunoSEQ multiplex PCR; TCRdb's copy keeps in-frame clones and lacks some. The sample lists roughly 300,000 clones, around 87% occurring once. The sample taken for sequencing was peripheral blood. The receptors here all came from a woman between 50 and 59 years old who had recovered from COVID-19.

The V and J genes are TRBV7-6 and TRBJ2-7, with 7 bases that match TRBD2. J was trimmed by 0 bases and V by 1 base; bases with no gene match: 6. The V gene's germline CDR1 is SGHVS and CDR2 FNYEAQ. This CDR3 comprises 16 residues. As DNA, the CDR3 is TGTGCCAGCAGCTTAGGAACTAGCGTGAACTCCTACGAGCAGTACTTC. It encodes CASSLGTSVNSYEQYF.

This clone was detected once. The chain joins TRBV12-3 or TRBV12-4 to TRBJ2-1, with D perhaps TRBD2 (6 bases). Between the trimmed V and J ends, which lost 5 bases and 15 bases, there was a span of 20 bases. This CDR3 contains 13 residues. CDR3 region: CASSRGSGTVGFF. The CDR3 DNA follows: TGTGCCAGCAGTCGGGGTAGCGGAACCGTCGGGTTCTTC.

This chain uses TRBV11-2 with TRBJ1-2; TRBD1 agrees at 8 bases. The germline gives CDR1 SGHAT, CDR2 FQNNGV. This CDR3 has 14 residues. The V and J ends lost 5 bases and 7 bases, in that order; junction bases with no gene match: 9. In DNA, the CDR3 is TGTGCCAGCAGCGGAACGACAGGGGTGGGTGGCTACACCTTC. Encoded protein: CASSGTTGVGGYTF. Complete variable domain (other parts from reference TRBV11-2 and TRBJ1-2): EAGVAQSPRYKIIEKRQSVAFWCNPISGHATLYWYQQILGQGPKLLIQFQNNGVVDDSQLPKDRFSAERLKGVDSTLKIQPAKLEDSAVYLCASSGTTGVGGYTFGSGTRLTVV.

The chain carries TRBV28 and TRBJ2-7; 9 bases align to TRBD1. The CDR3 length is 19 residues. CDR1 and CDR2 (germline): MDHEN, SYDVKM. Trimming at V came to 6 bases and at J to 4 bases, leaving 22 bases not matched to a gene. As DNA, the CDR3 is TGTGCCAGCAGCTTAAGGGCCCCGACCGGGACAGGGCATAGGTACGAGCAGTACTTC. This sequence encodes CASSLRAPTGTGHRYEQYF.

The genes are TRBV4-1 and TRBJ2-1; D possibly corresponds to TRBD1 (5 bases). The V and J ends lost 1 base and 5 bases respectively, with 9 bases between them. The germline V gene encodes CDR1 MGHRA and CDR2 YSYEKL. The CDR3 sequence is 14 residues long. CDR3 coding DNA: TGCGCCAGCAGCCAAGGGAAGGGGAACAATGAGCAGTTCTTC. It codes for CASSQGKGNNEQFF.

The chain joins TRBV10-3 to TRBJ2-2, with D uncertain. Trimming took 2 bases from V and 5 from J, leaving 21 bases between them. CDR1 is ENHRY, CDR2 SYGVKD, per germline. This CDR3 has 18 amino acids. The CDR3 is CAISERLLYSQSTGELFF. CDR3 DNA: TGTGCCATCAGTGAGAGACTCCTCTACTCTCAATCGACCGGGGAGCTGTTTTTT.

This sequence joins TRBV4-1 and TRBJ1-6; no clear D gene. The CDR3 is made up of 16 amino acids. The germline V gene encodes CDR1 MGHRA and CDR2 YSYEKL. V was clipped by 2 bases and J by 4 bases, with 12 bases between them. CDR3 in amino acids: CASSQWNSAYNSPLHF. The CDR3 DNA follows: TGCGCCAGCAGCCAATGGAACAGTGCATATAATTCACCCCTCCACTTT.

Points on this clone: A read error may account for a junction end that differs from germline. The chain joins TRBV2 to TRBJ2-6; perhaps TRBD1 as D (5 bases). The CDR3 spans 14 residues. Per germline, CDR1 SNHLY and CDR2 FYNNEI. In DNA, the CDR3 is TGTGCCAGACAGTCTCGCTCTGGGGCTAACGTCCTGACTTTC. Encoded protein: CARQSRSGANVLTF.

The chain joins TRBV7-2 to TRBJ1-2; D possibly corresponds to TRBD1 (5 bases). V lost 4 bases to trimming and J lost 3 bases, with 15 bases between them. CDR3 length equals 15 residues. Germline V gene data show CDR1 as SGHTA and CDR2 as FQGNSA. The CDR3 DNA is TGTGCCAGCAGCTCCACCCACCGGGGGGACTATGGCTACACCTTC. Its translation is CASSSTHRGDYGYTF.

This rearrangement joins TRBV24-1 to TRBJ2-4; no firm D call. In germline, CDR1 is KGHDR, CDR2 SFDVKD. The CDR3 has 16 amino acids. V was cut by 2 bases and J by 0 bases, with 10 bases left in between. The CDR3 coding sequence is TGTGCCACCAGTGATTCGTTCTCACAAGCCAAAAACATTCAGTACTTC. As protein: CATSDSFSQAKNIQYF.

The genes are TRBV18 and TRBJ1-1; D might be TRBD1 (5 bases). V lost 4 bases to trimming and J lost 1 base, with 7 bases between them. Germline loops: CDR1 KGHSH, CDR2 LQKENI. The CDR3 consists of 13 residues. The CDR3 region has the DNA TGTGCCAGCTCACAACAGGCGAACACTGAAGCTTTCTTT. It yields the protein CASSQQANTEAFF.

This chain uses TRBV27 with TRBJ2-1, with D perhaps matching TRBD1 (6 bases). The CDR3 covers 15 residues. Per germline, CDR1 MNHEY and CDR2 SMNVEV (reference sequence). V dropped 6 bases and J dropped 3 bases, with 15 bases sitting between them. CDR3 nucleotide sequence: TGTGCCAGCAGATATCGGGCAGGGGTCTACAATGAGCAGTTCTTC. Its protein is CASRYRAGVYNEQFF.

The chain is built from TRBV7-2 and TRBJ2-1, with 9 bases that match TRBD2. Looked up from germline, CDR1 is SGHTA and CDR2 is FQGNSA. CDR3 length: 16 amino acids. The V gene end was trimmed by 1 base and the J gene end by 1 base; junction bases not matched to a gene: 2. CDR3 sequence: CASSLGSGGSYNEQFF. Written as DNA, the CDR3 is TGTGCCAGCAGCTTAGGAAGCGGGGGGTCCTACAATGAGCAGTTCTTC.